Following are 12 T cell receptor beta chains from one sample sequenced in a study of neurological immune-mediated disorders. Using its own MiXCR run on the 5' RACE reads, TCRdb lists one record per CDR3 protein. The repertoire has roughly 60,000 distinct CDR3 sequences, around 9.7% of them found once; the top ten carry 12%. Time point indicated: longitudinal time-point 2. The material sequenced was PBMCs. These receptors were obtained from a man younger than 45 in good health.

This clonotype was counted many times. The chain combines TRBV4-1 with TRBJ1-1; D uncertain. V shed 0 bases and J shed 0 bases, with 11 bases lying between them. This CDR3 comprises 16 residues. Germline CDR1 MGHRA, CDR2 YSYEKL. CDR3 DNA: TGCGCCAGCAGCCAAGAGTCAGGTTGGATGAACACTGAAGCTTTCTTT. Amino acids: CASSQESGWMNTEAFF.

The J gene is TRBJ1-4, the V gene TRBV10-3; D is undetermined. Germline assignment: CDR1 ENHRY and CDR2 SYGVKD. Deletions cut 2 bases from V and 0 bases from J, with 4 bases between. This CDR3 region has 14 residues. The CDR3 bases are TGTGCCATCAGTGAGACTGCAACTAATGAAAAACTGTTTTTT. It yields the protein CAISETATNEKLFF.

This clonotype appeared many times. The chain is built from TRBV12-5 and TRBJ2-1; perhaps TRBD1 as D (6 bases). CDR1 is LGHNT, CDR2 FRNRAP, per germline. This CDR3 is built from 19 residues. V was cut by 4 bases and J by 9 bases, with 31 bases left in between. The CDR3 nucleotides are TGTGCTAGTGGTTCGAGACAGTTCGGCCTGAGGGGGAGCACGAGTGAGCAGTTCTTC. Translated, it gives CASGSRQFGLRGSTSEQFF. Supplemented by reference TRBV12-5 and TRBJ2-1, the full variable domain reads DARVTQTPRHKVTEMGQEVTMRCQPILGHNTVFWYRQTMMQGLELLAYFRNRAPLDDSGMPKDRFSAEMPDATLATLKIQPSEPRDSAVYFCASGSRQFGLRGSTSEQFFGPGTRLTVL.

This clonotype was recorded at least ten times. V and J are TRBV7-3 and TRBJ2-7, with D maybe TRBD2 (6 bases). Trimming shortened V by 4 bases and J by 3 bases, and 10 bases separated the two germline ends. Germline V CDR1 and CDR2: SGHTA, FQGTGA. CDR3 length: 13 amino acids. The CDR3 protein is CASSSTGGYEQYF. The CDR3 DNA is TGTGCCAGCAGCTCAACCGGGGGCTACGAGCAGTACTTC. The entire variable domain, with the rest obtained from reference TRBV7-3 and TRBJ2-7, is as follows: GAGVSQTPSNKVTEKGKYVELRCDPISGHTALYWYRQSLGQGPEFLIYFQGTGAADDSGLPNDRFFAVRPEGSVSTLKIQRTERGDSAVYLCASSSTGGYEQYFGPGTRLTVT.

At least ten counts were recorded for this clonotype. This rearrangement joins TRBV2 to TRBJ1-5, with D perhaps matching TRBD1 (6 bases). Germline V gene lookup returns CDR1 SNHLY and CDR2 FYNNEI. The length of the CDR3 is 16 residues. Trimming cost V 3 bases and J 2 bases, with 14 bases left between them. The CDR3 loop is CASSDSPGAGNQPQHF. The CDR3 DNA reads as TGTGCCAGCAGTGACTCCCCGGGGGCGGGCAATCAGCCCCAGCATTTT.

This clonotype has at least ten counts. This chain links TRBV4-2 with TRBJ1-2; no reliable D call. Trimming left V 3 bases short and J 5 bases short, with 25 bases between. CDR1 and CDR2 (germline): LGHNA, YNFKEQ. The CDR3 has 18 amino acids. CDR3 amino acids: CASSQDPKLQVVWYGYTF. The CDR3 coding sequence is TGTGCCAGCAGCCAGGACCCGAAATTACAAGTCGTCTGGTATGGCTACACCTTC.

Notes on this clonotype: At one boundary the junction diverges from the germline segment, which might be a read error. The rearrangement uses TRBV29-1 and TRBJ2-5; possibly TRBD1 for D (6 bases). This CDR3 contains 13 residues. The germline V gene has CDR1 SQVTM and CDR2 ANQGSEA. The CDR3 here is CSVSTGSGETRYF. The DNA of the CDR3 is TGCAGCGTCTCAACAGGGTCTGGAGAGACCCGGTACTTC.

In this sample, this clonotype turned up many times. The chain carries TRBV5-1 and TRBJ1-1; 7 bases are shared with TRBD1. The V segment lost 4 bases and the J segment 5 bases; nucleotides outside the gene matches: 8. CDR1 is SGHRS, CDR2 YFSETQ, per germline. CDR3 length equals 14 residues. CDR3: CASSQYQGGTEAFF. CDR3 bases: TGCGCCAGCAGCCAATACCAGGGGGGAACTGAAGCTTTCTTT.

This clonotype was counted many times. The gene calls are TRBV9 and TRBJ2-3; TRBD1 is a possible D gene (5 bases). Trimming removed 0 bases at V and 4 bases at J, with 12 bases between. From germline, CDR1 is SGDLS and CDR2 YYNGEE. This CDR3 contains 15 residues. CDR3 sequence: CASSVEQGTPDTQYF. In DNA form, the CDR3 reads TGTGCCAGCAGCGTAGAGCAGGGTACGCCAGATACGCAGTATTTT.

This clonotype has ten or more counts. The rearrangement uses TRBV12-3 or TRBV12-4 and TRBJ2-7; maybe TRBD2 (5 bases). The CDR3 spans 13 residues. V was pared by 3 bases and J by 2 bases, with 8 bases between. This chain's CDR3 is CASSFGLPYEQYF. In DNA form, the CDR3 reads TGTGCCAGCAGTTTTGGACTCCCCTACGAGCAGTACTTC.

Remarks on this clonotype: A much larger clone lies one base from this, so it may be a read error. The V call is TRBV7-8, the J call TRBJ1-4; 7 positions agree with TRBD1. The CDR3 covers 14 residues. The germline V gene has CDR1 SGHVS and CDR2 FQNEAQ. CDR3 coding DNA: TGTGCCAGCAGCCAAACAGGGGCTGATGAAAAACTGCTTTTT. This gives the protein CASSQTGADEKLLF.

Ten or more counts support this clonotype. The rearrangement joins TRBV5-6 to TRBJ2-1; D not resolved. The germline gives CDR1 SGHDT, CDR2 YYEEEE. V gave up 4 bases and J gave up 4 bases, with 12 bases separating them. This CDR3 spans 14 amino acids. The CDR3 sequence: CASSMGPNYNEQFF. For the CDR3, the DNA is TGTGCCAGCAGCATGGGTCCGAATTACAATGAGCAGTTCTTC. Full variable domain (remainder filled in from reference TRBV5-6 and TRBJ2-1): DAGVTQSPTHLIKTRGQQVTLRCSPKSGHDTVSWYQQALGQGPQFIFQYYEEEERQRGNFPDRFSGHQFPNYSSELNVNALLLGDSALYLCASSMGPNYNEQFFGPGTRLTVL.